Below, 8 T cell receptor beta chains from the same sample are listed, as sequenced in a study of T cell responses to AZD1222 COVID-19 vaccine. The method was immunoSEQ multiplex PCR; TCRdb's version includes in-frame clones alone and lacks a portion of them. The data show around 150,000 clones, with about 91% seen just once and less than 2.5% held by the top ten. The source material was peripheral blood, sampled on day 0 of AZD1222 vaccination. Receptors were obtained from an adult in good health.

The chain carries TRBV29-1 and TRBJ1-2; weak D call: TRBD1 (5 bases). Trimming pared 6 bases from V and 0 bases from J, leaving 17 bases between. This CDR3 is built from 15 residues. Germline CDR1 is SQVTM and CDR2 is ANQGSEA. CDR3 DNA sequence: TGCAGCGTCGCTCCCCTACTGACAGCTAACTATGGCTACACCTTC. This sequence encodes CSVAPLLTANYGYTF.

This chain joins TRBV6-5 and TRBJ2-7; D unresolved. The CDR3 covers 15 residues. CDR1 is MNHEY, CDR2 SVGAGI, per germline. Trimming removed 3 bases from V and 3 bases from J, with 15 bases in between. The CDR3 region has the DNA TGTGCCAGCAGTTATTCCGGGCAGGCCCTCTACGAGCAGTACTTC. Translation gives CASSYSGQALYEQYF.

The J gene is TRBJ1-2, the V gene TRBV30; the match to TRBD1 covers 10 bases. The V gene end was trimmed by 0 bases and the J gene end by 8 bases; junction bases not matched to a gene: 6. The CDR3 loop spans 14 amino acids. Germline V lookup: CDR1 GTSNPN, CDR2 SVGIG (reference sequence). CDR3: CAWSVLDRGRGYTF. The CDR3, as DNA: TGTGCCTGGAGTGTCCTTGACAGGGGGCGCGGCTACACCTTC.

The V call is TRBV7-2, the J call TRBJ1-1; D is unclear. Trimming pared 1 base from V and 6 bases from J, leaving 6 bases between. The CDR3 runs to 12 residues. Germline V lookup: CDR1 SGHTA, CDR2 FQGNSA. CDR3 in amino acids: CASSLGGPEAFF. For the CDR3, the DNA is TGTGCCAGCAGCTTAGGAGGGCCTGAAGCTTTCTTT. Full variable domain (rest looked up from reference TRBV7-2 and TRBJ1-1): GAGVSQSPSNKVTEKGKDVELRCDPISGHTALYWYRQSLGQGLEFLIYFQGNSAPDKSGLPSDRFSAERTGGSVSTLTIQRTQQEDSAVYLCASSLGGPEAFFGQGTRLTVV.

The chain recombines TRBV28 with TRBJ1-2, with TRBD1 identical over 7 bases. After removal of 10 bases from V and 5 bases from J, the junction contained 16 bases not matched to a gene. This CDR3 has 15 amino acids. Per germline, CDR1 MDHEN and CDR2 SYDVKM. The CDR3 DNA sequence: TGTGCCACTCCCTCGACAGGGATTCCGGGTTATGGCTACACCTTC. Protein: CATPSTGIPGYGYTF.

The chain combines TRBV10-3 with TRBJ1-3; a weak D match, TRBD1 (6 bases). CDR1 is ENHRY, CDR2 SYGVKD, per germline. V dropped 2 bases and J dropped 4 bases, with 6 bases sitting between them. The CDR3 has 13 amino acids. The CDR3 coding sequence is TGTGCCATCAGTGAGACAGGGGGAAACACCATATATTTT. Its translation is CAISETGGNTIYF.

This clone was seen a handful of times. This chain joins TRBV7-6 and TRBJ2-5; 8 bases are a match to TRBD2. The CDR3 has 14 residues. Germline values: CDR1 SGHVS, CDR2 FNYEAQ. The trim removed 2 bases at V and 3 bases at J, leaving 2 bases unmatched. CDR3 sequence (DNA): TGTGCCAGCAGCTTAACTAGCGGCAAAGAGACCCAGTACTTC. Translating it yields CASSLTSGKETQYF.

The rearrangement uses TRBV19 and TRBJ2-1, with 7 positions matching TRBD2. Germline CDR1 is LNHDA and CDR2 is SQIVND (reference sequence). The J segment lost 7 bases and the V segment lost 4 bases, leaving 10 bases of the junction unmatched. The CDR3 runs to 15 residues. The CDR3 DNA sequence: TGTGCCAGTAGTACCCCGGGGGGATCCGCAAATGAGCAGTTCTTC. Residues: CASSTPGGSANEQFF. The entire variable domain, with the rest obtained from reference TRBV19 and TRBJ2-1, is as follows: DGGITQSPKYLFRKEGQNVTLSCEQNLNHDAMYWYRQDPGQGLRLIYYSQIVNDFQKGDIAEGYSVSREKKESFPLTVTSAQKNPTAFYLCASSTPGGSANEQFFGPGTRLTVL.